A single sample is the source of the 25 T cell receptor beta chains below, sequenced in a study of graft-versus-host responses after intestinal transplantation. For these TCRs, the target antigens are not known. Some clones are missing from TCRdb's copy, which holds only in-frame ones; the method was immunoSEQ multiplex PCR. This table holds about 89,000 clones, about 94% found once. Specimen: unstimulated CD4+ T cells sorted from spleen or lymph node cells, collected before transplant. All receptors derive from a human donor who was the organ donor for an intestinal transplant.

The rearrangement links TRBV4-3 to TRBJ2-1, with 13 bases identical to TRBD2. Germline lookup yields CDR1 LGHNA and CDR2 YSLEER. V lost 0 bases to trimming and J lost 3 bases; unmatched junction nucleotides: 5. CDR3 length: 18 residues. CDR3 sequence (DNA): TGCGCCAGCAGCCAAGAACCGAGGACTAGCGGGGGCTACAATGAGCAGTTCTTC. Translation: CASSQEPRTSGGYNEQFF.

This chain links TRBV27 with TRBJ1-2; TRBD1 is a possible D gene (5 bases). The CDR3 loop spans 13 amino acids. Trimming stripped 3 bases from V and 4 bases from J, with 9 bases between. CDR1 is MNHEY and CDR2 is SMNVEV in the germline V gene (reference sequence). CDR3 amino acids: CASSFRGSYGYTF. The CDR3 DNA is TGTGCCAGCAGTTTTCGGGGGAGCTATGGCTACACCTTC.

J is TRBJ1-6 and V is TRBV6-1, with D maybe TRBD1 (6 bases). The CDR3 covers 16 residues. CDR1 MNHNS and CDR2 SASEGT come from the germline V gene. The V end was cut by 1 base, the J end by 6 bases, with 13 bases between. CDR3 bases: TGTGCCAGCAGTGAAGACGGGGGGCAGGGTAATTCACCCCTCCACTTT. Protein product: CASSEDGGQGNSPLHF.

This rearrangement joins TRBV7-2 to TRBJ1-6; TRBD1 is a possible D gene (6 bases). This CDR3 has 15 amino acids. Trimming shortened V by 4 bases and J by 14 bases, and 21 bases separated the two germline ends. The germline V gene has CDR1 SGHTA and CDR2 FQGNSA. CDR3 protein: CASSSKVAGEVTLHF. The CDR3 DNA reads TGTGCCAGCAGCTCCAAGGTCGCAGGGGAGGTGACCCTCCACTTT. Supplemented by reference TRBV7-2 and TRBJ1-6, the full variable domain reads GAGVSQSPSNKVTEKGKDVELRCDPISGHTALYWYRQSLGQGLEFLIYFQGNSAPDKSGLPSDRFSAERTGGSVSTLTIQRTQQEDSAVYLCASSSKVAGEVTLHFGNGTRLTVT.

V gene TRBV5-4 combines with J gene TRBJ2-4, with 8 bases fitting TRBD2. Germline V gives CDR1 SGHNT, CDR2 YYREEE (reference sequence). The V segment lost 4 bases and the J segment 0 bases; nucleotides outside the gene matches: 9. The CDR3 sequence is 17 residues long. The CDR3 sequence: CASSLQTSAIAKNIQYF. The CDR3 DNA reads TGTGCCAGCAGCCTACAGACTAGCGCGATAGCCAAAAACATTCAGTACTTC. Supplemented by reference TRBV5-4 and TRBJ2-4, the full variable domain reads ETGVTQSPTHLIKTRGQQVTLRCSSQSGHNTVSWYQQALGQGPQFIFQYYREEENGRGNFPPRFSGLQFPNYSSELNVNALELDDSALYLCASSLQTSAIAKNIQYFGAGTRLSVL.

The chain is built from TRBV4-2 and TRBJ2-3; weak D call: TRBD2 (7 bases). The CDR3 is made up of 14 amino acids. V dropped 9 bases and J dropped 6 bases, with 19 bases sitting between them. The germline V gene has CDR1 LGHNA and CDR2 YNFKEQ. The CDR3 reads CASSQGGAQDTQYF. CDR3 bases: TGTGCCAGTTCCCAAGGGGGGGCGCAGGATACGCAGTATTTT.

CDR3 nucleotide sequence: TGTGCCAGCAGCCAACTCCCGGGGTACAATGAGCAGTTCTTC. Translating gives CASSQLPGYNEQFF. The chain carries TRBV14 and TRBJ2-1; TRBD2 might be the D (5 bases). The germline CDR1 and CDR2 sequences are SGHDN and FVKESK. V lost 2 bases and J lost 4, with 9 bases in between. The length of the CDR3 is 14 residues.

This chain joins TRBV10-3 and TRBJ1-2; D gene uncertain. Trimming took off 7 bases at V and 3 bases at J, with 6 bases between the two ends. The CDR3 has 11 amino acids. Germline CDR1 and CDR2: ENHRY and SYGVKD. Written as DNA, the CDR3 is TGTGCCATCAAGGCATACTATGGCTACACCTTC. Translating gives CAIKAYYGYTF.

This chain joins TRBV6-6 and TRBJ2-5, with TRBD2 matching 12 bases. Germline V gene sequence: CDR1 MNHNY, CDR2 SVGAGI (reference sequence). Unmatched junction bases numbered 6, after V lost 8 bases and J lost 5 bases. The CDR3 extends over 14 amino acids. The CDR3 region has the DNA TGTGCCAGCGCTAGCGGGGGGGCTGGTGAGACCCAGTACTTC. This gives the protein CASASGGAGETQYF.

With respect to this clone: The same CDR3 also results from other DNA sequences found in this sample. The chain carries TRBV19 and TRBJ1-1; TRBD1 is a possible D gene (6 bases). The germline gives CDR1 LNHDA, CDR2 SQIVND (reference sequence). The ends were cut back, 0 bases at V and 4 bases at J, with 6 bases in the middle. The CDR3 runs 13 residues. The CDR3 sequence is CASSIDRGTEAFF. CDR3 coding DNA: TGTGCCAGTAGTATAGACAGGGGCACTGAAGCTTTCTTT. Full variable domain (rest looked up from reference TRBV19 and TRBJ1-1): DGGITQSPKYLFRKEGQNVTLSCEQNLNHDAMYWYRQDPGQGLRLIYYSQIVNDFQKGDIAEGYSVSREKKESFPLTVTSAQKNPTAFYLCASSIDRGTEAFFGQGTRLTVV.

The chain links TRBV5-1 to TRBJ1-5, with unresolved D. This CDR3 has 13 residues. Germline CDR1 reads SGHRS; CDR2 reads YFSETQ. The V and J ends lost 0 bases and 6 bases respectively, with 7 bases between them. The CDR3 protein is CASSLVGSQPQHF. DNA for the CDR3: TGCGCCAGCAGCTTGGTCGGGAGTCAGCCCCAGCATTTT.

The J gene is TRBJ2-3, the V gene TRBV18; the match to TRBD2 covers 8 bases. The CDR3 sequence is 15 residues long. Per germline, CDR1 KGHSH and CDR2 LQKENI. The V gene end was trimmed by 3 bases and the J gene end by 3 bases; junction bases not matched to a gene: 5. CDR3 loop: CASSPSLAVTDTQYF. CDR3 bases: TGTGCCAGCTCACCCTCACTAGCGGTTACAGATACGCAGTATTTT. Variable domain in full (rest from reference TRBV18 and TRBJ2-3): NAGVMQNPRHLVRRRGQEARLRCSPMKGHSHVYWYRQLPEEGLKFMVYLQKENIIDESGMPKERFSAEFPKEGPSILRIQQVVRGDSAAYFCASSPSLAVTDTQYFGPGTRLTVL.

The rearrangement links TRBV4-1 to TRBJ1-2; TRBD1 might be the D (6 bases). This CDR3 is 17 amino acids long. Trimming cost V 0 bases and J 5 bases, with 19 bases left between them. From germline, CDR1 is MGHRA and CDR2 YSYEKL. CDR3 residues: CASSQESPGGRGYGYTF. CDR3 DNA: TGCGCCAGCAGCCAAGAATCCCCGGGGGGGCGCGGGTATGGCTACACCTTC.

The chain carries TRBV5-1 and TRBJ2-7; 9 positions match TRBD1. Per germline, CDR1 SGHRS and CDR2 YFSETQ. Germline trimming cut 4 bases from V and 5 bases from J; bases unmatched to any gene: 4. The CDR3 sequence is 13 residues long. The CDR3: CASSMDRGDEQYF. CDR3 bases: TGCGCCAGCAGCATGGACAGGGGTGACGAGCAGTACTTC.

V is TRBV5-1 and J is TRBJ1-2; 7 bases match TRBD1. The J segment lost 10 bases and the V segment lost 4 bases, leaving 10 bases of the junction unmatched. This CDR3 has 13 residues. The germline gives CDR1 SGHRS, CDR2 YFSETQ. The DNA for the CDR3 is TGCGCCAGCAGCCTCGATCCGCAGGGGGACTACACCTTC. Its protein is CASSLDPQGDYTF.

The chain uses TRBV6-6 and TRBJ1-2; possibly TRBD1 for D (6 bases). The CDR3 loop spans 12 amino acids. V lost 2 bases to trimming and J lost 6 bases, with 7 bases between them. The germline CDR1 and CDR2 sequences are MNHNY and SVGAGI (reference sequence). CDR3 in amino acids: CASSYRGDGYTF. Here the CDR3 DNA reads TGTGCCAGCAGTTACAGGGGGGATGGCTACACCTTC.

This chain links TRBV10-2 with TRBJ2-2, with D unresolved. CDR3 size: 14 residues. Trimming cost V 0 bases and J 5 bases, with 7 bases left between them. Germline V gives CDR1 WSHSY, CDR2 SAAADI. CDR3 sequence: CASSESRGTGELFF. CDR3 nucleotide sequence: TGCGCCAGCAGTGAGTCACGCGGAACCGGGGAGCTGTTTTTT.

The chain joins TRBV19 to TRBJ1-6, with a tentative D call TRBD1 (6 bases). Germline V gene sequence: CDR1 LNHDA, CDR2 SQIVND (reference sequence). CDR3 length equals 16 residues. Trimming shortened V by 3 bases and J by 7 bases, and 16 bases separated the two germline ends. The CDR3 loop is CASSILLGQRNSPLHF. The CDR3 DNA reads TGTGCCAGTAGTATTCTATTGGGACAACGAAATTCACCCCTCCACTTT.

The chain has TRBV5-1 and TRBJ2-3; 10 bases align to TRBD1. Trimming cost V 4 bases and J 2 bases; bases outside gene matches: 10. Germline loops: CDR1 SGHRS, CDR2 YFSETQ. This CDR3 is built from 17 residues. The CDR3 coding sequence is TGCGCCAGCAGCCACGGTGGGACAGGGGCCAACACAGATACGCAGTATTTT. Translated, it gives CASSHGGTGANTDTQYF.

The chain links TRBV28 to TRBJ1-1; 8 nucleotides match TRBD1. The CDR3 has 14 residues. Germline loops: CDR1 MDHEN, CDR2 SYDVKM. Trimming at V came to 4 bases and at J to 5 bases, leaving 6 bases not matched to a gene. The CDR3 sequence: CASSSRQGWTEAFF. DNA for the CDR3: TGTGCCAGCAGTTCGAGACAGGGGTGGACTGAAGCTTTCTTT.

CDR3 in DNA: TGTGCCAGCAAATATCCCGGGGTTACTGAGCAGTTCTTC. Its protein product is CASKYPGVTEQFF. The rearrangement links TRBV2 to TRBJ2-1; D might be TRBD2 (5 bases). The CDR3 has 13 residues. Deletions cut 7 bases from V and 9 bases from J, with 16 bases between. The germline CDR1 and CDR2 sequences are SNHLY and FYNNEI.

The CDR3 is CASSSQHSNEKLFF. In nucleotides, the CDR3 is TGTGCCAGCAGTTCACAGCACTCTAATGAAAAACTGTTTTTT. V and J are TRBV28 and TRBJ1-4; no definite D call. There are 14 residues in the CDR3. V gave up 4 bases and J gave up 3 bases, with 9 bases separating them. CDR1 is MDHEN and CDR2 is SYDVKM in the germline V gene.

The V gene is TRBV4-2, the J gene TRBJ1-2; D remains unclear. The CDR3 contains 16 residues. V lost 0 bases, J lost 0 bases, and 11 bases lay in between. Per the germline V gene, CDR1 is LGHNA and CDR2 is YNFKEQ. This chain's CDR3 is CASSQDLLNPNYGYTF. In nucleotides, the CDR3 is TGTGCCAGCAGCCAAGATCTGCTAAATCCTAACTATGGCTACACCTTC.

The J gene is TRBJ1-2, the V gene TRBV28; TRBD1 matches 7 bases. The CDR3 extends over 13 amino acids. CDR1 is MDHEN and CDR2 is SYDVKM in the germline V gene. V shed 6 bases, J shed 8 bases, and the junction held 9 bases outside the gene matches. CDR3 sequence (DNA): TGTGCCAGCAGGATGGACAGGACGAGCGGCTACACCTTC. This codes for CASRMDRTSGYTF.

V is TRBV18 and J is TRBJ2-7; 12 bases are a match to TRBD1. Per germline, CDR1 KGHSH and CDR2 LQKENI. CDR3 size: 17 residues. Trimming cost V 4 bases and J 7 bases; bases outside gene matches: 14. The CDR3 nucleotides read TGTGCCAGCTCACAGTCCCAACCGGGACAGGGGGCACGAGAGCAGTACTTC. It codes for CASSQSQPGQGAREQYF.